The clone carrying this TCR beta chain was counted ten times or more. Antigen: not known. From germline, CDR1 is SQVTM and CDR2 ANQGSEA. V was trimmed by 7 bases and J by 0 bases, leaving 9 bases between them. The CDR3 consists of 12 residues. The data stem from a study of T cells in Graves' hyperthyroidism and ophthalmopathy. There were TCR beta CDR3 regions amplified from RNA transcripts. HTBI primers were employed in a first-round RT-PCR of the TCR CDR3. TCRdb analysed the multiplex PCR reads with MiXCR anew, one entry per CDR3 protein. Of 600,000 to 700,000 distinct CDR3 sequences listed, approximately 42% are singletons. Study observations and caveats: Most expanded thyroid clonotypes above 0.001 also appeared in blood. A 13 V-J model separated ophthalmopathy from stable hyperthyroidism. It was a median around seven months before onset that the model predicted ophthalmopathy.

Sample: peripheral blood or thyroid tissue (not recorded which). The J gene is TRBJ1-1, the V gene TRBV29-1; D gene uncertain. This clonotype was sampled from an adult man with Graves' disease, either hyperthyroidism or ophthalmopathy (not recorded which). Here the CDR3 DNA reads TGCAGCGCCAGAAAACTGAACACTGAAGCTTTCTTT. This sequence encodes CSARKLNTEAFF. The full variable domain, completed using reference TRBV29-1 and TRBJ1-1, is SAVISQKPSRDICQRGTSLTIQCQVDSQVTMMFWYRQQPGQSLTLIATANQGSEATYESGFVIDKFPISRPNLTFSTLTVSNMSPEDSSIYLCSARKLNTEAFFGQGTRLTVV.